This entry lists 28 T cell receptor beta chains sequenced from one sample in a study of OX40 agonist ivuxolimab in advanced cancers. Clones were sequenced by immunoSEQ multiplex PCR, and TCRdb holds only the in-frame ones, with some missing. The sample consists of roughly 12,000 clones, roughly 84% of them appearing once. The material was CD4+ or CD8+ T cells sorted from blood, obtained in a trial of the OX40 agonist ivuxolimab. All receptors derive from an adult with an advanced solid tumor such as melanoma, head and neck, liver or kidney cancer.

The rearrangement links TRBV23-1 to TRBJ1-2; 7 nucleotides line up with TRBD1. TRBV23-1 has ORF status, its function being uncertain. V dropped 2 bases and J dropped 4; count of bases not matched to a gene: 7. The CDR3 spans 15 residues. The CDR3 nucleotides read TGCGCCAGCAGTCAAGGGACAGTTCCCCTCTATGGCTACACCTTC. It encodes CASSQGTVPLYGYTF.

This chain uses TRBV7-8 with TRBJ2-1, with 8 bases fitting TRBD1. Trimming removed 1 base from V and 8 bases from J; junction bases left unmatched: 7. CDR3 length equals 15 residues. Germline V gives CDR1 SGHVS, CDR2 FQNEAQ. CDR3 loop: CASSLVGQGRDEQFF. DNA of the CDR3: TGTGCCAGCAGCTTAGTCGGACAGGGTCGTGATGAGCAGTTCTTC.

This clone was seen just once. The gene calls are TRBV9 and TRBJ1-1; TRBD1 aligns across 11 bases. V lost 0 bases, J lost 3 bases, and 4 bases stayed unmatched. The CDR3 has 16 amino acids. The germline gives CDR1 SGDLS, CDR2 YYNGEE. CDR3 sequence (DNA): TGTGCCAGCAGCGTAGGGACAGGGGGCGCGGACACTGAAGCTTTCTTT. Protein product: CASSVGTGGADTEAFF.

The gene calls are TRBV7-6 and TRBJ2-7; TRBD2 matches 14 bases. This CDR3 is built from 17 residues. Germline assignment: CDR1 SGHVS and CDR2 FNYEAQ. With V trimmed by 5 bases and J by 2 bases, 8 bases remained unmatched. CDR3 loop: CASSPGTSGGLTYEQYF. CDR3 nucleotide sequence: TGTGCCAGCAGCCCCGGGACTAGCGGGGGCCTTACCTACGAGCAGTACTTC.

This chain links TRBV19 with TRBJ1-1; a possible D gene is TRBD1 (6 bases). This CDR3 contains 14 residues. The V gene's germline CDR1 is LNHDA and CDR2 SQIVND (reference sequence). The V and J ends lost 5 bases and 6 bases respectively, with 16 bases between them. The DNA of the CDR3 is TGTGCCAGTAGTCATGGGGGCCGTGGGGCTGAAGCTTTCTTT. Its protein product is CASSHGGRGAEAFF.

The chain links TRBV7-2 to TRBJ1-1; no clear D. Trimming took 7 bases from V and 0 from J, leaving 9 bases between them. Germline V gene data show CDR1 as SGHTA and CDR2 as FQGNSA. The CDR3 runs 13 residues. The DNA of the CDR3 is TGTGCCAGCAAGACTCTCATGAACACTGAAGCTTTCTTT. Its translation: CASKTLMNTEAFF.

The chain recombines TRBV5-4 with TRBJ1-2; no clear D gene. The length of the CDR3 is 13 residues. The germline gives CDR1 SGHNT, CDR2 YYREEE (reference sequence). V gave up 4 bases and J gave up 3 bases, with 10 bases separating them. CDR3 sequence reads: CASSPGGDYGYTF. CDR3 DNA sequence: TGTGCCAGCAGCCCTGGTGGGGACTATGGCTACACCTTC. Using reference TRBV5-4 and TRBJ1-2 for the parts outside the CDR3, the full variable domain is ETGVTQSPTHLIKTRGQQVTLRCSSQSGHNTVSWYQQALGQGPQFIFQYYREEENGRGNFPPRFSGLQFPNYSSELNVNALELDDSALYLCASSPGGDYGYTFGSGTRLTVV.

The chain's CDR3 is CASRRYGGAQETQYF. The CDR3 coding sequence is TGTGCCAGCAGAAGATACGGGGGGGCCCAAGAGACCCAGTACTTC. The V call is TRBV7-6, the J call TRBJ2-5; 8 bases map to TRBD2. The CDR3 loop spans 15 amino acids. V lost 6 bases and J lost 1; bases outside the gene matches: 7. Germline CDR1 and CDR2: SGHVS and FNYEAQ.

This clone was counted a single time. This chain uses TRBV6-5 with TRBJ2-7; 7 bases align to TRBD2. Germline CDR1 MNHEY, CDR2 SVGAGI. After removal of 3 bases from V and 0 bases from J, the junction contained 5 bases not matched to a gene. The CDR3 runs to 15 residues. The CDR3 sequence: CASSYGGDLSYEQYF. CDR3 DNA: TGTGCCAGCAGTTATGGGGGGGACCTCTCCTACGAGCAGTACTTC.

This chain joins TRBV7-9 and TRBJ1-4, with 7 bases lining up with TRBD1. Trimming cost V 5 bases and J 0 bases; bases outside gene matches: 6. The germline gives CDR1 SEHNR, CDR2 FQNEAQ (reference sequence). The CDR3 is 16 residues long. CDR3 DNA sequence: TGTGCCAGCAGCGCCGGACAGGCTCCAACTAATGAAAAACTGTTTTTT. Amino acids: CASSAGQAPTNEKLFF. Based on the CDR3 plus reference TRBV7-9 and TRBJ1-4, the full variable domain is DTGVSQNPRHKITKRGQNVTFRCDPISEHNRLYWYRQTLGQGPEFLTYFQNEAQLEKSRLLSDRFSAERPKGSFSTLEIQRTEQGDSAMYLCASSAGQAPTNEKLFFGSGTQLSVL.

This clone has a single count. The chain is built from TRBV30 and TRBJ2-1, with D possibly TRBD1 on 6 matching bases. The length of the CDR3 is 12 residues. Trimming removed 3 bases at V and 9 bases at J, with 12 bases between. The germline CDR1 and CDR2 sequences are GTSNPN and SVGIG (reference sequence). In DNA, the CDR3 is TGTGCCTGGAGGTCCCTGGGGGCTGAGCAGTTCTTC. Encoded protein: CAWRSLGAEQFF.

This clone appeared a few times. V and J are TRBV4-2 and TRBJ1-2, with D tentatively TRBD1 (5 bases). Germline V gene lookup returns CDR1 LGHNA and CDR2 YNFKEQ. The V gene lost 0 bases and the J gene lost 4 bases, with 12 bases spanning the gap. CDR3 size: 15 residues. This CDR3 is CASSQESPGSYGYTF. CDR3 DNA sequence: TGTGCCAGCAGCCAAGAGAGTCCAGGGTCCTATGGCTACACCTTC.

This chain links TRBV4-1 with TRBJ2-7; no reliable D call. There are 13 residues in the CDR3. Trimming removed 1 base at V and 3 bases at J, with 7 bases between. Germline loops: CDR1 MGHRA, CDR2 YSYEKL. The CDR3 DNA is TGCGCCAGCAGCCAAGGGACCGACTACGAGCAGTACTTC. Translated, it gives CASSQGTDYEQYF.

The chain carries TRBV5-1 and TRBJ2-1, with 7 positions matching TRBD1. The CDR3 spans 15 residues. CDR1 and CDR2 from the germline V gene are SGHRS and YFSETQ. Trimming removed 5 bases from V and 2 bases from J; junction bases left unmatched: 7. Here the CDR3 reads CASSSYRGAYNEQFF. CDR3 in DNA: TGCGCCAGCAGTTCGTACAGGGGCGCCTACAATGAGCAGTTCTTC. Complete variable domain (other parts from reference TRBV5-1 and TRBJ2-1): KAGVTQTPRYLIKTRGQQVTLSCSPISGHRSVSWYQQTPGQGLQFLFEYFSETQRNKGNFPGRFSGRQFSNSRSEMNVSTLELGDSALYLCASSSYRGAYNEQFFGPGTRLTVL.

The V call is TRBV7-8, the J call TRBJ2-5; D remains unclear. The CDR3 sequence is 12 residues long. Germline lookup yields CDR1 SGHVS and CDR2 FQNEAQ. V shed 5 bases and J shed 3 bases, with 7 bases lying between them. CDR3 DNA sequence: TGTGCCAGCAGCCACCGAGAAGAGACCCAGTACTTC. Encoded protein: CASSHREETQYF.

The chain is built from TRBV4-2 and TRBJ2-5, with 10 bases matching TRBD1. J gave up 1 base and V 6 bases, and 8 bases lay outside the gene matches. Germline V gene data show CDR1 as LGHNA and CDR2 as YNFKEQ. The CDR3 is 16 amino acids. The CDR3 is CASRGTGEGLQETQYF. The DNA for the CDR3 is TGTGCCAGCAGAGGGACAGGGGAGGGTCTCCAAGAGACCCAGTACTTC.

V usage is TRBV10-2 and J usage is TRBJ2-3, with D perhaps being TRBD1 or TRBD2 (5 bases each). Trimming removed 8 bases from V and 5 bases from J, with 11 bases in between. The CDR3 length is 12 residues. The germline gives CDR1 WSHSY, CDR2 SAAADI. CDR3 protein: CASVGAGDTQYF. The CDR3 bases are TGCGCCAGCGTCGGGGCCGGAGATACGCAGTATTTT.

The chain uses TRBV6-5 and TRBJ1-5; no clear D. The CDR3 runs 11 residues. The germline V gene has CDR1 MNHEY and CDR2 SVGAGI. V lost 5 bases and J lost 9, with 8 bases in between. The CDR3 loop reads CASSEVGPQHF. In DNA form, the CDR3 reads TGTGCCAGCAGTGAGGTGGGGCCCCAGCATTTT.

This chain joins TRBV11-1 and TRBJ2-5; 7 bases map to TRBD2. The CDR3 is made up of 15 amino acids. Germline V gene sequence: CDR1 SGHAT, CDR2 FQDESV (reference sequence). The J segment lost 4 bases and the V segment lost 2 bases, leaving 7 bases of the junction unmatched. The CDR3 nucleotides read TGTGCCAGCAGCTTACTGGCGGGCGGGGGAGAGACCCAGTACTTC. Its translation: CASSLLAGGGETQYF.

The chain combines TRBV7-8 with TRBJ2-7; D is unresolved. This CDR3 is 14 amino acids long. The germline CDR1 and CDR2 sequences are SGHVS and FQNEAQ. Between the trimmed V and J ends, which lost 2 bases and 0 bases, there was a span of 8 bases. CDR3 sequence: CASSLSANSYEQYF. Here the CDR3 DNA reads TGTGCCAGCAGCTTATCTGCCAACTCCTACGAGCAGTACTTC.

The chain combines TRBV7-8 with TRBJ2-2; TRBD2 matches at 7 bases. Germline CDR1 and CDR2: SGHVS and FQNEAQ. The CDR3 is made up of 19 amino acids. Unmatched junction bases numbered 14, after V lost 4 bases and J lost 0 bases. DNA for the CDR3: TGTGCCAGCAGCTCGGTTGGCGGGGGAGCCGTCCCGAACACCGGGGAGCTGTTTTTT. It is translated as CASSSVGGGAVPNTGELFF. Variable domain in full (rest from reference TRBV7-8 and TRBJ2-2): GAGVSQSPRYKVAKRGQDVALRCDPISGHVSLFWYQQALGQGPEFLTYFQNEAQLDKSGLPSDRFFAERPEGSVSTLKIQRTQQEDSAVYLCASSSVGGGAVPNTGELFFGEGSRLTVL.

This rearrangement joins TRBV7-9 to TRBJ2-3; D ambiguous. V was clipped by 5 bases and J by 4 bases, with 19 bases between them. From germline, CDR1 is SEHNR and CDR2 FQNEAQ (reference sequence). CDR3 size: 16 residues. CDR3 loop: CASSLLTGLVPDTQYF. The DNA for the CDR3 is TGTGCCAGCAGCCTTTTGACGGGCCTCGTCCCAGATACGCAGTATTTT.

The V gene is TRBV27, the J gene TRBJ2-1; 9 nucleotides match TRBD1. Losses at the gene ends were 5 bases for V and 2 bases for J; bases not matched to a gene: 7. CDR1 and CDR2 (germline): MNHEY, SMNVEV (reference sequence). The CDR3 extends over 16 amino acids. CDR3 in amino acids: CASSPYRGLTYNEQFF. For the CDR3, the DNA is TGTGCCAGCAGTCCGTACAGGGGGCTGACCTACAATGAGCAGTTCTTC.

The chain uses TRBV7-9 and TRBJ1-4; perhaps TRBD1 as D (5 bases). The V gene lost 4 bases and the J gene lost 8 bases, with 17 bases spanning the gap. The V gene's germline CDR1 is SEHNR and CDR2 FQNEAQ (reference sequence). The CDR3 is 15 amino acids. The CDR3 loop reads CASSSGPYSPEKLFF. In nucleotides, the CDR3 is TGTGCCAGCAGCTCGGGACCCTATTCCCCCGAAAAACTGTTTTTT.

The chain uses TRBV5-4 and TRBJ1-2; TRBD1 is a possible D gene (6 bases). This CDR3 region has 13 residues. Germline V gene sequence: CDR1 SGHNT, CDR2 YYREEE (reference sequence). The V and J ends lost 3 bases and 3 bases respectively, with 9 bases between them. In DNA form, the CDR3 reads TGTGCCAGCAGCTATCCAGGGGACTATGGCTACACCTTC. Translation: CASSYPGDYGYTF.

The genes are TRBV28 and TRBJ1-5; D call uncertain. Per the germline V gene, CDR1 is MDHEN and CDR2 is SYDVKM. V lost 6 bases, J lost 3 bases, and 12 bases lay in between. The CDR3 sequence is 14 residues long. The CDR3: CASSSLGDNQPQHF. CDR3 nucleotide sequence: TGTGCCAGCAGCTCCCTCGGGGACAATCAGCCCCAGCATTTT.

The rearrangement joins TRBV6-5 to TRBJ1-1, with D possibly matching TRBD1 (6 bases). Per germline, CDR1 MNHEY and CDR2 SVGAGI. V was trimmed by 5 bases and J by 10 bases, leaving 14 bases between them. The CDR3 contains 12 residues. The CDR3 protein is CASSPGQVGAFF. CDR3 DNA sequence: TGTGCCAGCAGTCCGGGACAAGTCGGAGCTTTCTTT.

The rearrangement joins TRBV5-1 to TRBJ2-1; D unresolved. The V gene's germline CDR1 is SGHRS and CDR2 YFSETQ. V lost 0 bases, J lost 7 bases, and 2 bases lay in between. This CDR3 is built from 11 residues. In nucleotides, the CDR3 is TGCGCCAGCAGCTTGGGTAATGAGCAGTTCTTC. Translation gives CASSLGNEQFF.